These 25 T cell receptor beta chains originate from one sample sequenced in a study of blood T cell repertoires in COVID-19. Using immunoSEQ multiplex PCR, the repertoire was profiled, and TCRdb retains in-frame clones only, with some absent. The sample gives fewer than 250,000 clones, around nine tenths of which show up once; 0.82% is in the top ten. What was sequenced was peripheral blood. These receptors were obtained from a man in his sixties with COVID-19, enrolled during active disease.

The chain couples TRBV3-1 (or the pseudogene TRBV3-2) to TRBJ1-4; possibly TRBD1 for D (6 bases). Germline V lookup: CDR1 LGHDT, CDR2 YNNKEL (reference sequence). This CDR3 is 14 amino acids long. V was pared by 4 bases and J by 8 bases, with 14 bases between. The CDR3, as DNA: TGTGCCAGCAGCCCCACAGGGAGAGGCGAAAAACTGTTTTTT. Translated, it gives CASSPTGRGEKLFF.

In its sample, this clone was seen a few times. Mismatch with germline at one junction end may stem from a read error. The chain recombines TRBV18 with TRBJ1-4; D gene unclear. The CDR3 is made up of 14 amino acids. The germline CDR1 and CDR2 sequences are KGHSH and LQKENI. CDR3: CASSPRPTNEKLFF. CDR3 bases: TGTGCCAGCTCACCACGGCCAACCAATGAAAAACTGTTTTTT.

Turning to this clone: Additional DNA sequences in this sample encode the identical CDR3. This chain links TRBV4-3 with TRBJ2-2, with D perhaps matching TRBD1 (5 bases). There are 13 residues in the CDR3. Trimming cost V 0 bases and J 7 bases, with 6 bases left between them. Germline values: CDR1 LGHNA, CDR2 YSLEER. The CDR3 bases are TGCGCCAGCAGCCAAGATAGGGGCGGGGAGCTGTTTTTT. Translating it yields CASSQDRGGELFF.

This chain connects TRBV21-1 to TRBJ2-7; the DNA was not used to check the table's D call, TRBD2. TRBV21-1 is given as a pseudogene. The CDR3 sequence is 18 residues long. The CDR3 is CASSDERGVPLETYEQYF. As DNA, the CDR3 is TGTGCCAGCAGCGACGAGCGGGGGGTCCCGTTAGAAACCTACGAGCAGTACTTC.

The V call is TRBV28, the J call TRBJ2-3, with TRBD1 matching over 8 bases. This CDR3 has 15 amino acids. V gave up 5 bases and J gave up 0 bases; unmatched junction bases: 4. The germline gives CDR1 MDHEN, CDR2 SYDVKM. The CDR3 here is CASSGQGGSTDTQYF. DNA for the CDR3: TGTGCCAGCAGTGGACAGGGTGGGAGCACAGATACGCAGTATTTT.

CDR3 region: CASGLVLRDGGYTF. DNA for the CDR3: TGTGCTAGTGGTTTGGTACTCCGAGACGGGGGCTACACCTTC. The V gene is TRBV12-5, the J gene TRBJ1-2; D is uncertain. The CDR3 length is 14 residues. V gave up 0 bases and J gave up 8 bases, with 13 bases separating them. The V gene's germline CDR1 is LGHNT and CDR2 FRNRAP.

The V and J genes are TRBV19 and TRBJ1-1, with 10 bases that match TRBD1. The V segment lost 5 bases and the J segment 2 bases; nucleotides outside the gene matches: 8. The germline V gene has CDR1 LNHDA and CDR2 SQIVND (reference sequence). The CDR3 is 16 residues long. This CDR3 is CASSAGDRGDNTEAFF. The CDR3 DNA reads TGTGCCAGTAGTGCGGGGGACAGGGGCGATAACACTGAAGCTTTCTTT.

The rearrangement joins TRBV10-3 to TRBJ1-4; D is ambiguous. Trimming stripped 5 bases from V and 0 bases from J, with 4 bases between. Germline-derived CDR1 and CDR2 are ENHRY and SYGVKD. The CDR3 runs to 13 residues. The CDR3 region is CAISHTTNEKLFF. CDR3 nucleotide sequence: TGTGCCATCAGTCACACAACTAATGAAAAACTGTTTTTT.

This clone is a singleton in its sample. CDR3 coding DNA: TGTGCCACCGCCATAGGGGTGGAGACCCAGTACTTC. This sequence encodes CATAIGVETQYF. The chain is built from TRBV15 and TRBJ2-5; D may be TRBD1 (5 bases). The CDR3 sequence is 12 residues long. Trimming removed 8 bases from V and 5 bases from J, with 12 bases in between. Germline V lookup: CDR1 LNHNV, CDR2 YYDKDF (reference sequence).

This chain uses TRBV28 with TRBJ1-5; D is perhaps TRBD1 (6 bases). Per germline, CDR1 MDHEN and CDR2 SYDVKM. Trimming took 4 bases from V and 4 from J, leaving 17 bases between them. The CDR3 covers 16 residues. CDR3 bases: TGTGCCAGCAGTTCGGACTTCAGGGGTAGGAATCAGCCCCAGCATTTT. Translation: CASSSDFRGRNQPQHF.

This chain joins TRBV6-2 or TRBV6-3 and TRBJ1-5; 9 bases fit TRBD1. Looked up from germline, CDR1 is MNHEY and CDR2 is SVGEGT. The trim removed 0 bases at V and 0 bases at J, leaving 12 bases unmatched. The CDR3 runs to 20 residues. This CDR3 is CASSYSLPGTGSNSNQPQHF. CDR3 DNA: TGTGCCAGCAGTTACTCCCTGCCCGGGACAGGGTCCAATAGCAATCAGCCCCAGCATTTT.

V and J are TRBV7-2 and TRBJ1-2, with TRBD1 as a possible D gene (6 bases). V was trimmed by 5 bases and J by 3 bases, leaving 16 bases between them. This CDR3 is built from 15 residues. Germline V gene lookup returns CDR1 SGHTA and CDR2 FQGNSA. CDR3 protein: CASSQRRGQDYGYTF. In DNA form, the CDR3 reads TGTGCCAGCAGCCAACGGCGGGGGCAGGACTATGGCTACACCTTC.

The genes are TRBV5-1 and TRBJ2-1, with a tentative D call TRBD1 (7 bases). Trimming left V 3 bases short and J 8 bases short, with 9 bases between. The germline CDR1 and CDR2 sequences are SGHRS and YFSETQ. This CDR3 is 12 amino acids long. The CDR3 is CASSSGGYEQFF. The CDR3 DNA follows: TGCGCCAGCAGCTCAGGGGGGTATGAGCAGTTCTTC.

In its sample, this clone was seen once. This chain joins TRBV7-2 and TRBJ2-7, with TRBD1 matching over 10 bases. Germline trimming cut 2 bases from V and 4 bases from J; bases unmatched to any gene: 11. In germline, CDR1 is SGHTA, CDR2 FQGNSA. There are 17 residues in the CDR3. The CDR3 coding sequence is TGTGCCAGCAGCTTAATGCGAATTGGGACAGGGGTATACGAGCAGTACTTC. Protein sequence: CASSLMRIGTGVYEQYF.

The chain recombines TRBV27 with TRBJ2-7; 7 bases are shared with TRBD2. The germline V gene has CDR1 MNHEY and CDR2 SMNVEV (reference sequence). V dropped 4 bases and J dropped 0; count of bases not matched to a gene: 21. This CDR3 has 20 residues. CDR3 coding DNA: TGTGCCAGCAGTTCCAATGGGCCAGGACTGGGAGGGGTCAACTCCTACGAGCAGTACTTC. This encodes CASSSNGPGLGGVNSYEQYF.

The chain carries TRBV7-9 and TRBJ1-4; 12 bases are shared with TRBD1. After removal of 3 bases from V and 0 bases from J, the junction contained 5 bases not matched to a gene. Germline-derived CDR1 and CDR2 are SEHNR and FQNEAQ (reference sequence). The CDR3 runs to 18 residues. In nucleotides, the CDR3 is TGTGCCAGCAGCTTCGGGACAGGGGGCTTCGCAACTAATGAAAAACTGTTTTTT. Translation gives CASSFGTGGFATNEKLFF.

This chain joins TRBV6-1 and TRBJ1-5; 7 positions agree with TRBD1. Germline V gene lookup returns CDR1 MNHNS and CDR2 SASEGT. The CDR3 covers 16 residues. Trimming at V came to 3 bases and at J to 6 bases, leaving 11 bases not matched to a gene. The CDR3, as DNA: TGTGCCAGCAGTGACCTCAGGGGGTCTGGTAGTCAGCCCCAGCATTTT. Translated: CASSDLRGSGSQPQHF.

The J gene is TRBJ2-7, the V gene TRBV27; possible D gene TRBD1, 6 bases. This CDR3 region has 15 residues. Trimming took off 2 bases at V and 5 bases at J, with 16 bases between the two ends. Germline CDR1 is MNHEY and CDR2 is SMNVEV (reference sequence). The CDR3 protein is CASSLLGHLLDEQYF. The CDR3 DNA is TGTGCCAGCAGTTTACTGGGACATTTGTTGGACGAGCAGTACTTC.

The CDR3 reads CATSRDSGILGYEQYF. Written as DNA, the CDR3 is TGTGCCACCAGCAGAGATTCGGGGATCTTAGGTTACGAGCAGTACTTC. The chain has TRBV15 and TRBJ2-7; a weak D match, TRBD2 (5 bases). This CDR3 region has 16 residues. Trimming removed 0 bases from V and 4 bases from J, with 16 bases in between. Germline V gene sequence: CDR1 LNHNV, CDR2 YYDKDF (reference sequence).

Note on this clone: In the same sample, other DNA sequences code for this CDR3. The CDR3 region is CASSSGLAGGNEQFF. CDR3 coding DNA: TGCGCCAGCAGCTCGGGACTAGCGGGAGGGAATGAGCAGTTCTTC. The rearrangement links TRBV5-1 to TRBJ2-1; 16 nucleotides align to TRBD2. CDR3 size: 15 residues. Germline CDR1 and CDR2: SGHRS and YFSETQ. The V and J ends lost 3 bases and 7 bases, in that order; junction bases with no gene match: 1.

This clone appeared a single time. At the DNA level, this CDR3 is encoded by other sequences in the same sample as well. V usage is TRBV5-4 and J usage is TRBJ1-1; D uncertain. The CDR3 covers 13 residues. V gave up 4 bases and J gave up 1 base, with 8 bases separating them. Per germline, CDR1 SGHNT and CDR2 YYREEE (reference sequence). CDR3 loop: CASSLERNTEAFF. The CDR3 DNA is TGTGCCAGCAGCCTGGAGCGGAACACTGAAGCTTTCTTT.

This clone was counted a single time. The chain employs TRBV18 and TRBJ2-2, with 12 bases aligning to TRBD2. The V and J ends lost 6 bases and 6 bases, in that order; junction bases with no gene match: 8. The CDR3 totals 16 residues. Germline V gene lookup returns CDR1 KGHSH and CDR2 LQKENI. The CDR3 region has the DNA TGTGCCAGCTCGTTAAGACTAGCGGGAGAATCCGGGGAGCTGTTTTTT. As protein: CASSLRLAGESGELFF. The whole variable domain, remainder taken from reference TRBV18 and TRBJ2-2, is NAGVMQNPRHLVRRRGQEARLRCSPMKGHSHVYWYRQLPEEGLKFMVYLQKENIIDESGMPKERFSAEFPKEGPSILRIQQVVRGDSAAYFCASSLRLAGESGELFFGEGSRLTVL.

This chain connects TRBV7-9 to TRBJ2-7; 11 bases match TRBD2. The CDR3 extends over 15 amino acids. Germline trimming cut 5 bases from V and 2 bases from J; bases unmatched to any gene: 5. Per germline, CDR1 SEHNR and CDR2 FQNEAQ (reference sequence). The CDR3 bases are TGTGCCAGCAGCCGGGGGACTAGCGGTACCTACGAGCAGTACTTC. It translates to CASSRGTSGTYEQYF.

The chain joins TRBV24-1 to TRBJ1-2; 7 nucleotides agree with TRBD1. The CDR3 consists of 13 residues. Germline CDR1 is KGHDR and CDR2 is SFDVKD. With 9 bases clipped from V and 7 bases from J, the junction kept 10 bases outside the gene matches. The CDR3 DNA reads TGTGCCACCTCAGGGGGGCCTGAGGTTGGCTACACCTTC. Its translation: CATSGGPEVGYTF.

V gene TRBV7-9 combines with J gene TRBJ1-2; no firm D call. The CDR3 spans 11 residues. CDR1 and CDR2 (germline): SEHNR, FQNEAQ (reference sequence). V was shortened by 5 bases and J by 4 bases, with 5 bases between the two germline ends. Written as DNA, the CDR3 is TGTGCCAGCAGCGGAGCCTATGGCTACACCTTC. This translates into CASSGAYGYTF.